This T cell receptor (beta chain) was observed in a study of blood T cell repertoires in COVID-19. Study-wide background: Sites across the United States, Italy and Spain contributed samples from acute and convalescent COVID-19.

The CDR3 is 12 residues long. In germline, CDR1 is SGHDT, CDR2 YYEEEE. V trimming: 2 bases; J trimming: 6 bases; junction bases outside the gene matches: 0. As processed by the authors: From reference gene primer amplification, estimates of nucleated cell counts were derived. Data came from immunoSEQ multiplex PCR; TCRdb stores just in-frame clones and leaves some out. For V, J and clone size, that table is used; D and trimming come from the DNA. The repertoire holds some 250,000 clones, approximately 80% seen once, with approximately 9.4% in the top ten. The sequencing sample was made of peripheral blood. This chain connects TRBV5-6 to TRBJ1-2; 8 bases are a match to TRBD1. This TCR was recovered from a woman over 75 with acute or convalescent COVID-19. The chain's CDR3 is CASSLQGDGYTF. The CDR3, as DNA: TGTGCCAGCAGCTTACAGGGGGATGGCTACACCTTC.